This T cell receptor beta chain was captured by sequencing in a study of T-cell memory formation after mild COVID-19. TCRdb itself ran the 5' RACE reads through MiXCR, one entry per CDR3 protein. Among about 290,000 distinct CDR3 sequences listed, about a sixth were seen once. The sample holds a few counts of this clonotype. Its specificity is not known. The CDR3 runs 15 residues. Trimming took off 1 base at V and 5 bases at J, with 14 bases between the two ends. Germline V lookup: CDR1 SEHNR, CDR2 FQNEAQ (reference sequence). Study results and caveats: Chiefly within CM and EM were the contracting CD4+ clones; CD8+ ones were within EMRA. For second-wave clones that peaked at day 37, SARS-CoV-2 specificity went unverified. Clones contracting across day 15 to 85 had a balanced CD4/CD8 profile; later expanding clones leaned CD4+.

The rearrangement uses TRBV7-9 and TRBJ2-5; D remains ambiguous. The receptor was derived from a man younger than 30 who had mild COVID-19 (a few samples of this study predate the infection). Cell type and time point are not known. Source material: PBMCs or a T cell subset sorted from them (not recorded which). CDR3 amino acids: CASSLVGSRSETQYF. The CDR3, as DNA: TGTGCCAGCAGCTTAGTAGGTAGCCGTTCCGAGACCCAGTACTTC.